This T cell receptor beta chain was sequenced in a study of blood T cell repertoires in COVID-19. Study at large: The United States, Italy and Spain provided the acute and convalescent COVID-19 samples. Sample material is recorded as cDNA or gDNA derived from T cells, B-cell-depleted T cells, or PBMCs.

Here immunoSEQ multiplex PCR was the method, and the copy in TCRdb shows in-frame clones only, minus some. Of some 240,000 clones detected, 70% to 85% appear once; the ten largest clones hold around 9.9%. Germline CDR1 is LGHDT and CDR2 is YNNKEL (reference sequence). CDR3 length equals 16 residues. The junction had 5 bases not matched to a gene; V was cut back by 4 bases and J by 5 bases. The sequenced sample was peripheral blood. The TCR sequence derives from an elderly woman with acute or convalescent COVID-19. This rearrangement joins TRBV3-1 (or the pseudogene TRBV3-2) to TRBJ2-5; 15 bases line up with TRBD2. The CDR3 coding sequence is TGTGCCAGCAGCCTCGGGACTAGCGGGGGGAGGGAGACCCAGTACTTC. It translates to CASSLGTSGGRETQYF.